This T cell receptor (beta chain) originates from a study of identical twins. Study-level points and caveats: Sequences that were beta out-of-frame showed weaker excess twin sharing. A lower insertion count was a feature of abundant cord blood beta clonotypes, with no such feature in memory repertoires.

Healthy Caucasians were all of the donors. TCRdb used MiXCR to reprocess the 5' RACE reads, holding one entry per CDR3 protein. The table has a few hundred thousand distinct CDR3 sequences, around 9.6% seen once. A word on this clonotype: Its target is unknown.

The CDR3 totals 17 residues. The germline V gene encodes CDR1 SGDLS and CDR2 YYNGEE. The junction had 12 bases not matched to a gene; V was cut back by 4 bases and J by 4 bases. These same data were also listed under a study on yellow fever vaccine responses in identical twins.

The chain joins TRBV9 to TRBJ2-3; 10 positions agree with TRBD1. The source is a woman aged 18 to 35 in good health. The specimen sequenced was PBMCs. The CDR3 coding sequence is TGTGCCAGCAGCCCATTTTTAGCCGGGACAGGGGCAGATACGCAGTATTTT. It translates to CASSPFLAGTGADTQYF.